This T cell receptor beta chain stems from a study of CD8 T cells in ankylosing spondylitis. Study-level results: Some of the motif variants had earlier been found in reactive arthritis patients' fluid and blood. Clones linked to disease were reported to show significant enrichment in matched ankylosing spondylitis synovial fluid.

The CDR3 runs to 16 residues. V shed 5 bases and J shed 6 bases, with 20 bases lying between them. The germline V gene encodes CDR1 KGHDR and CDR2 SFDVKD. Using quantitative 5'-RACE with molecular barcodes, the authors made TCR beta libraries. TCRdb redid the calling of the 5' RACE reads with MiXCR, one entry per CDR3 protein. Of about 240,000 distinct CDR3 sequences in the sample, roughly a quarter were seen once. Details on this clonotype: Its antigen remains unknown.

This chain links TRBV24-1 with TRBJ2-3; D gene ambiguous. This TCR was recovered from a male donor with ankylosing spondylitis or in good health (not recorded which). The sample was blood, either unsorted or a sorted T cell fraction (not recorded which). The CDR3 DNA follows: TGTGCCACCAGTGGCGAGCGAGGAGCCACGGCGGATACGCAGTATTTT. The encoded protein is CATSGERGATADTQYF.